This T cell receptor beta chain stems from a study of shared clonotypes between healthy human individuals. Data came from immunoSEQ multiplex PCR; TCRdb stores just in-frame clones and leaves some out. The sample holds roughly 380,000 clones, about 96% seen once. Germline assignment: CDR1 SGHAT and CDR2 FQDESV (reference sequence). The V and J ends lost 5 bases and 2 bases respectively, with 9 bases between them. The CDR3 has 13 residues. Sequenced input: memory CD8+ T cells sorted from blood. Stated subset: CD45RO+ cells pooled with CCR7-negative TemRA cells. This sequence originates from a man aged 25-45 years in good health. This chain connects TRBV11-1 to TRBJ1-2; D ambiguous. The CDR3 is CASSQRLNYGYTF. In DNA, the CDR3 is TGTGCCAGCAGCCAGAGGTTAAACTATGGCTACACCTTC. Complete variable domain (other parts from reference TRBV11-1 and TRBJ1-2): EAEVAQSPRYKITEKSQAVAFWCDPISGHATLYWYRQILGQGPELLVQFQDESVVDDSQLPKDRFSAERLKGVDSTLKIQPAELGDSAMYLCASSQRLNYGYTFGSGTRLTVV.